The 9 T cell receptor beta chains below were found in one sample sequenced in a study of beta chain features in type 1 diabetes. The sequenced template was cDNA made from the entire isolated RNA. TCRdb's copy holds only in-frame clones and misses some; the assay was immunoSEQ multiplex PCR. The sample contains about 900,000 clones, roughly 16% of which appear only once. Sequencing input: naive CD4+ T cells from blood. The receptors here all came from a woman aged 18-29 years in good health.

The rearrangement joins TRBV7-9 to TRBJ1-2; D not certain. V gave up 2 bases and J gave up 3 bases, with 10 bases separating them. The CDR3 is made up of 14 amino acids. Germline loops: CDR1 SEHNR, CDR2 FQNEAQ (reference sequence). The CDR3 DNA is TGTGCCAGCAGCTTACAGCGGGGAGACTATGGCTACACCTTC. Amino acid sequence: CASSLQRGDYGYTF.

This clone showed up just a few times. The chain links TRBV20-1 to TRBJ2-5, with D hard to call. Germline V CDR1 and CDR2: DFQATT, SNEGSKA (reference sequence). The V gene lost 4 bases and the J gene lost 5 bases, with 8 bases spanning the gap. The CDR3 is 11 amino acids. The CDR3 sequence: CSAKPGETQYF. The CDR3 DNA sequence: TGCAGTGCTAAGCCGGGCGAGACCCAGTACTTC.

This clone was counted a few times. V usage is TRBV7-9 and J usage is TRBJ2-1, with unresolved D. Germline loops: CDR1 SEHNR, CDR2 FQNEAQ (reference sequence). This CDR3 comprises 16 residues. Trimming stripped 3 bases from V and 5 bases from J, with 17 bases between. The CDR3 sequence: CASSFLLARTNNEQFF. As DNA, the CDR3 is TGTGCCAGCAGCTTCTTATTGGCCAGAACCAACAATGAGCAGTTCTTC.

The chain combines TRBV15 with TRBJ2-3, with TRBD1 identical over 7 bases. The CDR3 extends over 15 amino acids. V lost 4 bases, J lost 2 bases, and 6 bases stayed unmatched. Germline V gene lookup returns CDR1 LNHNV and CDR2 YYDKDF (reference sequence). The CDR3 DNA is TGTGCCACCAGCAACGACAGGGATTACACAGATACGCAGTATTTT. Its protein is CATSNDRDYTDTQYF.

This rearrangement joins TRBV5-4 to TRBJ1-1, with D possibly matching TRBD1 (5 bases). Deletions cut 0 bases from V and 8 bases from J, with 14 bases between. The CDR3 is 14 amino acids. The germline CDR1 and CDR2 sequences are SGHNT and YYREEE (reference sequence). In DNA form, the CDR3 reads TGTGCCAGCAGCTTGGGAATCCCGACAGTAGAAGCTTTCTTT. It translates to CASSLGIPTVEAFF.

A few counts support this clone. This rearrangement joins TRBV2 to TRBJ2-1; 14 bases match TRBD2. V shed 6 bases, J shed 4 bases, and the junction held 2 bases outside the gene matches. This CDR3 comprises 15 residues. Germline values: CDR1 SNHLY, CDR2 FYNNEI. The CDR3 region has the DNA TGTGCCAGCAGACGACTAGCGGGAGGGTACAATGAGCAGTTCTTC. Its protein is CASRRLAGGYNEQFF.

The sample holds a few counts of this clone. This rearrangement joins TRBV5-1 to TRBJ2-7, with 7 bases fitting TRBD1. The J segment lost 3 bases and the V segment lost 0 bases, leaving 6 bases of the junction unmatched. Germline values: CDR1 SGHRS, CDR2 YFSETQ. The CDR3 consists of 15 residues. The CDR3 DNA reads as TGCGCCAGCAGCTTGGAGGGGACAGAATACTACGAGCAGTACTTC. Translation: CASSLEGTEYYEQYF. Full variable domain (rest looked up from reference TRBV5-1 and TRBJ2-7): KAGVTQTPRYLIKTRGQQVTLSCSPISGHRSVSWYQQTPGQGLQFLFEYFSETQRNKGNFPGRFSGRQFSNSRSEMNVSTLELGDSALYLCASSLEGTEYYEQYFGPGTRLTVT.

This clone was seen a handful of times. The V gene is TRBV6-6, the J gene TRBJ2-7; 8 nucleotides match TRBD2. With V trimmed by 6 bases and J by 6 bases, 13 bases remained unmatched. The CDR3 is 15 amino acids. Germline CDR1 and CDR2: MNHNY and SVGAGI (reference sequence). CDR3 nucleotides: TGTGCCAGCAGGGCCCCCGGCGGGAGGCGTGTCGAGCAGTACTTC. It translates to CASRAPGGRRVEQYF.

J is TRBJ2-1 and V is TRBV28; D is possibly TRBD1 (5 bases). This CDR3 comprises 14 residues. CDR1 is MDHEN, CDR2 SYDVKM, per germline. V shed 5 bases and J shed 9 bases, with 17 bases lying between them. Here the CDR3 reads CASSLGQGGVEQFF. In DNA form, the CDR3 reads TGTGCCAGCAGTCTTGGGCAGGGTGGTGTTGAGCAGTTCTTC.